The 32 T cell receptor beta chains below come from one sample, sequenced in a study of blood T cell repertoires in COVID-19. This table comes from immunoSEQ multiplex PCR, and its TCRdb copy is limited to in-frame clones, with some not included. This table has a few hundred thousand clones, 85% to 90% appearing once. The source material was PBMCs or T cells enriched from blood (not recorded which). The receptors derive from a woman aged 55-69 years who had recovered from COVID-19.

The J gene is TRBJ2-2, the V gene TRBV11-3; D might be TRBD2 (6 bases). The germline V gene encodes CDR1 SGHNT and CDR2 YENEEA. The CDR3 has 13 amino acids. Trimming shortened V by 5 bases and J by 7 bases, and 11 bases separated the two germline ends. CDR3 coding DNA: TGTGCCAGCAGCGGACCCGGGGGCGGGGAGCTGTTTTTT. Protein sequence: CASSGPGGGELFF.

CDR3 region: CASTLPRGTYNEQFF. CDR3 sequence (DNA): TGTGCCAGCACCCTCCCTCGGGGAACCTACAATGAGCAGTTCTTC. V is TRBV5-4 and J is TRBJ2-1, with D possibly matching TRBD2 (5 bases). Germline CDR1 SGHNT, CDR2 YYREEE (reference sequence). CDR3 length equals 15 residues. Trimming removed 6 bases from V and 2 bases from J, with 15 bases in between.

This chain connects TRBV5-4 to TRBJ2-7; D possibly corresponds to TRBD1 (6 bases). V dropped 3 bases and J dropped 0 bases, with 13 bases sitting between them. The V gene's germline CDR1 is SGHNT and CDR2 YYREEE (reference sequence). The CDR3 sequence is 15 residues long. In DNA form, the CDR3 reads TGTGCCAGCAGCTCCAAGACAGGCCCCTCCTACGAGCAGTACTTC. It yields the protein CASSSKTGPSYEQYF. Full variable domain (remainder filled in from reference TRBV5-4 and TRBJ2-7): ETGVTQSPTHLIKTRGQQVTLRCSSQSGHNTVSWYQQALGQGPQFIFQYYREEENGRGNFPPRFSGLQFPNYSSELNVNALELDDSALYLCASSSKTGPSYEQYFGPGTRLTVT.

CDR3 sequence reads: CASSPPPGNNEQFF. The CDR3 nucleotides read TGTGCCAGCTCACCCCCCCCCGGGAACAATGAGCAGTTCTTC. The chain uses TRBV18 and TRBJ2-1, with D possibly being TRBD2 (5 bases). This CDR3 contains 14 residues. The ends were cut back, 3 bases at V and 5 bases at J, with 11 bases in the middle. Looked up from germline, CDR1 is KGHSH and CDR2 is LQKENI.

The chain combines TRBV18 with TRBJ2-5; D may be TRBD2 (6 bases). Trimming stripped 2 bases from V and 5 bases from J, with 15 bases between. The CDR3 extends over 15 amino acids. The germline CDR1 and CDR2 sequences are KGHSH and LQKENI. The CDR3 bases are TGTGCCAGCTCACCAGTGGGAGGCGGTTGGGAGACCCAGTACTTC. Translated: CASSPVGGGWETQYF. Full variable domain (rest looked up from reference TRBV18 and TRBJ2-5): NAGVMQNPRHLVRRRGQEARLRCSPMKGHSHVYWYRQLPEEGLKFMVYLQKENIIDESGMPKERFSAEFPKEGPSILRIQQVVRGDSAAYFCASSPVGGGWETQYFGPGTRLLVL.

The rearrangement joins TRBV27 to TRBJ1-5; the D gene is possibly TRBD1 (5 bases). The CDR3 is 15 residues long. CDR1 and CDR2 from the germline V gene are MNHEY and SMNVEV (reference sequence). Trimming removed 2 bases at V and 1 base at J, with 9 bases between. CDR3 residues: CASSLNRQSNQPQHF. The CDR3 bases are TGTGCCAGCAGTTTAAACAGGCAAAGCAATCAGCCCCAGCATTTT.

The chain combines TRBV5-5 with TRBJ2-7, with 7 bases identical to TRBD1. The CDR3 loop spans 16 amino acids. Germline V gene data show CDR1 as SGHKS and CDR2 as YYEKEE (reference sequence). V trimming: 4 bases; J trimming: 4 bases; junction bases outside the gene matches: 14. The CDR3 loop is CASSENLGTDKYEQYF. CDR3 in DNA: TGTGCCAGCAGCGAGAATCTAGGGACAGATAAATACGAGCAGTACTTC.

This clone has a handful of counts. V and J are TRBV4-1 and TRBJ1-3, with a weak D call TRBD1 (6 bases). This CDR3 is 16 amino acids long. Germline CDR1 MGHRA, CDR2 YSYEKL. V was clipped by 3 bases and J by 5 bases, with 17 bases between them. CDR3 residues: CASSQGAGAGRNTIYF. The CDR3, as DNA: TGCGCCAGCAGCCAGGGGGCGGGGGCGGGGCGAAACACCATATATTTT.

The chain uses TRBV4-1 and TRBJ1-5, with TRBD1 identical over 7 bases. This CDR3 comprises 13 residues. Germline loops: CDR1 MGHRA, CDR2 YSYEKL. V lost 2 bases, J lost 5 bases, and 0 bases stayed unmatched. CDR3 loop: CASSQQGDQPQHF. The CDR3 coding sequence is TGCGCCAGCAGCCAACAGGGGGATCAGCCCCAGCATTTT.

CDR3 bases: TGTGCCAGCAGTCAGCGTTTGAACACTGAAGCTTTCTTT. Protein product: CASSQRLNTEAFF. The chain joins TRBV28 to TRBJ1-1; D is unresolved. Trimming removed 5 bases at V and 0 bases at J, with 7 bases between. The CDR3 is made up of 13 amino acids. CDR1 MDHEN and CDR2 SYDVKM come from the germline V gene.

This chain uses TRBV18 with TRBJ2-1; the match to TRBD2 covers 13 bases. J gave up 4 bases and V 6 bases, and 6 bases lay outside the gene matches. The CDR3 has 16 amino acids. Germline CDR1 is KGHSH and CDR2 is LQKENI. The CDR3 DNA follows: TGTGCCAGCTCTCCCTCACTAGCGGGAGGGTACAATGAGCAGTTCTTC. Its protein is CASSPSLAGGYNEQFF. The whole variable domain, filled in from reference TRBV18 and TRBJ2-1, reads NAGVMQNPRHLVRRRGQEARLRCSPMKGHSHVYWYRQLPEEGLKFMVYLQKENIIDESGMPKERFSAEFPKEGPSILRIQQVVRGDSAAYFCASSPSLAGGYNEQFFGPGTRLTVL.

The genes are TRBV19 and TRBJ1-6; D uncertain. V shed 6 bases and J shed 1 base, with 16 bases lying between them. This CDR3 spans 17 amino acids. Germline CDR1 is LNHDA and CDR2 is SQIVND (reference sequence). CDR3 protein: CASRTLSGVSYNSPLHF. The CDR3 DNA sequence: TGTGCCAGTAGGACTCTCTCTGGTGTATCCTATAATTCACCCCTCCACTTT.

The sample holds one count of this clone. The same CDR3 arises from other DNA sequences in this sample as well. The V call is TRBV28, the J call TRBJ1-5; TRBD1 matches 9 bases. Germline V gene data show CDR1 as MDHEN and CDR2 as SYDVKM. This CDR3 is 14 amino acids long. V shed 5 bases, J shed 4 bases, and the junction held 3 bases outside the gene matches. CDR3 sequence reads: CASSLGQGNQPQHF. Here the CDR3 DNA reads TGTGCCAGCAGTCTCGGACAGGGGAATCAGCCCCAGCATTTT.

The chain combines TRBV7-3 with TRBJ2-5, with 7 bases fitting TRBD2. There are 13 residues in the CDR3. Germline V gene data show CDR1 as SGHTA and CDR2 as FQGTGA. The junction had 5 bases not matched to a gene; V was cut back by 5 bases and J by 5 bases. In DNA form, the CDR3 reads TGTGCCAGCAGCCCAGGACTAGGGGAGACCCAGTACTTC. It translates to CASSPGLGETQYF.

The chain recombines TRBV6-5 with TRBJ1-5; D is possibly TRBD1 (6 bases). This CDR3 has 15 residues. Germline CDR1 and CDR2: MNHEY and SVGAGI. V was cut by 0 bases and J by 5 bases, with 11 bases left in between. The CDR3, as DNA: TGTGCCAGCAGTTACTCGCGGGGGGCCGATCAGCCCCAGCATTTT. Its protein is CASSYSRGADQPQHF.

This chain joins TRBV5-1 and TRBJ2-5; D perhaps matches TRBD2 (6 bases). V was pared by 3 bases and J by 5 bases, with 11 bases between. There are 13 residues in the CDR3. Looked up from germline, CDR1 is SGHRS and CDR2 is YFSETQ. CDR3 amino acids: CASSSLGGETQYF. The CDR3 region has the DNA TGCGCCAGCAGCTCTCTGGGGGGTGAGACCCAGTACTTC.

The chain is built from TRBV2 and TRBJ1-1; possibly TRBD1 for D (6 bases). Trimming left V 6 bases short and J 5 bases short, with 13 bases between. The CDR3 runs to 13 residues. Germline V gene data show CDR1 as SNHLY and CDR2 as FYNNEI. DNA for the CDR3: TGTGCCAGCAGGGTAGGGGGGGGGACTGAAGCTTTCTTT. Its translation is CASRVGGGTEAFF.

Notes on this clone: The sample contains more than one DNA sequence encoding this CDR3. CDR3 sequence: CASTLGRENTEAFF. CDR3 sequence (DNA): TGTGCCAGTACTCTTGGACGGGAAAACACTGAAGCTTTCTTT. The chain carries TRBV19 and TRBJ1-1; D is unclear. Germline V gene lookup returns CDR1 LNHDA and CDR2 SQIVND (reference sequence). The V end lost 7 bases, the J end lost 2 bases, and 14 bases lay between the germline ends. The CDR3 length is 14 residues.

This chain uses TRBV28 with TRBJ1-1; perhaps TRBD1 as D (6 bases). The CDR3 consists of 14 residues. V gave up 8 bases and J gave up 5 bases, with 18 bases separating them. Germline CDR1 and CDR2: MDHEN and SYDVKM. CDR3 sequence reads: CASFGNRARTEAFF. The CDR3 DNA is TGTGCCAGCTTCGGGAACAGGGCTAGAACTGAAGCTTTCTTT.

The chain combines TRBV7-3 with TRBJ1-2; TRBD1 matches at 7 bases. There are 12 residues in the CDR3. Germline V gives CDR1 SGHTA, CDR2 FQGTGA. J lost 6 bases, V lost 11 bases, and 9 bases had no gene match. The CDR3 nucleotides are TGTGCCGGCCAGACAGGGCCGGATGGCTACACCTTC. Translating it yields CAGQTGPDGYTF. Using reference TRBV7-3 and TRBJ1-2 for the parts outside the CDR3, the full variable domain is GAGVSQTPSNKVTEKGKYVELRCDPISGHTALYWYRQSLGQGPEFLIYFQGTGAADDSGLPNDRFFAVRPEGSVSTLKIQRTERGDSAVYLCAGQTGPDGYTFGSGTRLTVV.

CDR3 region: CASSPLAGGRDSTDTQYF. In DNA, the CDR3 is TGTGCCAGCAGCCCACTAGCGGGGGGACGGGATAGCACAGATACGCAGTATTTT. The gene calls are TRBV7-8 and TRBJ2-3, with 12 bases that match TRBD2. Germline V lookup: CDR1 SGHVS, CDR2 FQNEAQ. The CDR3 spans 18 residues. The ends lost 5 bases at V and 0 bases at J; junction bases unmatched: 9.

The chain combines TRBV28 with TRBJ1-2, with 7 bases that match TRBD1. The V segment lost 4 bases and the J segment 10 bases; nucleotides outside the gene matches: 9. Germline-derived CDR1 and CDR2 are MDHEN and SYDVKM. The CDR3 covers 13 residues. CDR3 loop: CASSSNRGLYYTF. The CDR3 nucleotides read TGTGCCAGCAGTTCCAACAGGGGACTTTACTACACCTTC.

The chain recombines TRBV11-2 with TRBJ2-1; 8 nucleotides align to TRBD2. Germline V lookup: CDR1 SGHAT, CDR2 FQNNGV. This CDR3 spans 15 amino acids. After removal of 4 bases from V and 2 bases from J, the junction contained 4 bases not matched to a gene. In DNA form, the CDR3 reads TGTGCCAGCAGCTCTTTTAGCGGGGCCTACAATGAGCAGTTCTTC. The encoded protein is CASSSFSGAYNEQFF. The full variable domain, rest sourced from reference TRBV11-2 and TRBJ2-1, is EAGVAQSPRYKIIEKRQSVAFWCNPISGHATLYWYQQILGQGPKLLIQFQNNGVVDDSQLPKDRFSAERLKGVDSTLKIQPAKLEDSAVYLCASSSFSGAYNEQFFGPGTRLTVL.

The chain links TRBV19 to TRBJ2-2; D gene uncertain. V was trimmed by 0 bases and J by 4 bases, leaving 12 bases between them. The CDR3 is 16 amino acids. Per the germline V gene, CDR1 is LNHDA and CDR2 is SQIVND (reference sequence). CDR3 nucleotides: TGTGCCAGTAGTATAGATCTGGGCAGAAGCACCGGGGAGCTGTTTTTT. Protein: CASSIDLGRSTGELFF. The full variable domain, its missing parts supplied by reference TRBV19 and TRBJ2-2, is DGGITQSPKYLFRKEGQNVTLSCEQNLNHDAMYWYRQDPGQGLRLIYYSQIVNDFQKGDIAEGYSVSREKKESFPLTVTSAQKNPTAFYLCASSIDLGRSTGELFFGEGSRLTVL.

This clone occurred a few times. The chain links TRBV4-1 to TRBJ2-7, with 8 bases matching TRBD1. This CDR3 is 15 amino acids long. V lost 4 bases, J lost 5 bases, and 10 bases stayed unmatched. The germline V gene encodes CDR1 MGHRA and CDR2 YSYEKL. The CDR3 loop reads CASSPKLYRGDEQYF. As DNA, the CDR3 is TGCGCCAGCAGCCCTAAGTTGTACAGGGGGGACGAGCAGTACTTC.

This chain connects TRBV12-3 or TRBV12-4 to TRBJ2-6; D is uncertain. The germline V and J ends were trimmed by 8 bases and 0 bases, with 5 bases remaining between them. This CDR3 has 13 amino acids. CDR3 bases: TGTGCCAGCGTGAGCTCTGGGGCCAACGTCCTGACTTTC. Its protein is CASVSSGANVLTF.

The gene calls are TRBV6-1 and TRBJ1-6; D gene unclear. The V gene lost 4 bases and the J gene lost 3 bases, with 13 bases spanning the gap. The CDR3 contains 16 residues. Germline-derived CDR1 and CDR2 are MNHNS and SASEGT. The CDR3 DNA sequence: TGTGCCAGCAGTGCCGCCCGATACAACTATAATTCACCCCTCCACTTT. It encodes CASSAARYNYNSPLHF.

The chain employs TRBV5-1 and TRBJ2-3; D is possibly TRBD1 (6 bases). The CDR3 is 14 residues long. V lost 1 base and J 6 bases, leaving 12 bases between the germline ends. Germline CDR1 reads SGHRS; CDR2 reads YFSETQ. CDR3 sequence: CASSLMDSFDTQYF. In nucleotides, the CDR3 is TGCGCCAGCAGCTTGATGGACAGCTTCGATACGCAGTATTTT.

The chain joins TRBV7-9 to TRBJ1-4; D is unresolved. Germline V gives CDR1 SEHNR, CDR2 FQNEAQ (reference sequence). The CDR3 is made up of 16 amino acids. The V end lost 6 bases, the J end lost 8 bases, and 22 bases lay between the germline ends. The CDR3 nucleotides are TGTGCCAGCAGGACATCCGAAGCCTCCCCGGGGGAAAAACTGTTTTTT. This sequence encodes CASRTSEASPGEKLFF.

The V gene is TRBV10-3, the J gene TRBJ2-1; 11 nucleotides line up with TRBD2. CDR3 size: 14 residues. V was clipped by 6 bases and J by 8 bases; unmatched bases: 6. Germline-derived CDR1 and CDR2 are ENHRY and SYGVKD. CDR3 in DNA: TGTGCCATCAGACTAGCGGGAGTGAACGATGAGCAGTTCTTC. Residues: CAIRLAGVNDEQFF.

CDR3 amino acids: CASSRRLGETQYF. Here the CDR3 DNA reads TGTGCCAGCAGTAGGAGACTAGGGGAGACCCAGTACTTC. The chain has TRBV6-5 and TRBJ2-5, with a weak D call TRBD2 (6 bases). Germline CDR1 MNHEY, CDR2 SVGAGI. The CDR3 loop spans 13 amino acids. The ends were cut back, 5 bases at V and 5 bases at J, with 12 bases in the middle.

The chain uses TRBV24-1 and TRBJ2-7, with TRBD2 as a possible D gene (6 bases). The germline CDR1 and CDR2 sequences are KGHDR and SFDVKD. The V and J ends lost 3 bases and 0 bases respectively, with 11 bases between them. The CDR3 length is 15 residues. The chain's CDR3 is CATSDARESSYEQYF. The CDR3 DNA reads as TGTGCCACCAGTGATGCACGGGAGAGCTCCTACGAGCAGTACTTC.